What follows are 22 T cell receptor beta chains derived from one specimen sequenced in a study of TIL therapy for anti-PD-1-resistant metastatic lung cancer. This was the immunoSEQ v3 assay. The table came from immunoSEQ multiplex PCR; TCRdb's copy has only in-frame clones and leaves some out. Of about 100,000 clones in the sample, around 71% were seen once. Sample time point: pre-treatment sample, taken before nivolumab and TIL therapy. Most excised metastases sampled were pleural nodules or supraclavicular lymph nodes. The sequenced sample was tumor tissue, obtained at baseline. All receptors come from a person aged 25 to 85 with non-small cell lung cancer.

The chain recombines TRBV19 with TRBJ2-5; possibly TRBD1 or TRBD2 for D (5 bases each). This CDR3 region has 13 residues. The V gene lost 3 bases and the J gene lost 1 base, with 6 bases spanning the gap. Germline values: CDR1 LNHDA, CDR2 SQIVND (reference sequence). CDR3 loop: CASSMGPQETQYF. CDR3 nucleotides: TGTGCCAGTAGTATGGGACCCCAAGAGACCCAGTACTTC.

This chain links TRBV28 with TRBJ2-1, with 7 bases identical to TRBD1. V lost 8 bases, J lost 10 bases, and 20 bases stayed unmatched. This CDR3 spans 16 amino acids. Looked up from germline, CDR1 is MDHEN and CDR2 is SYDVKM. The DNA of the CDR3 is TGTGCCAGCGGCGCGGGTAATGAGCAGGGGGTTCCGGAGCAGTTCTTC. This translates into CASGAGNEQGVPEQFF.

This clone was detected only a few times. The chain combines TRBV11-1 with TRBJ1-6, with TRBD1 identical over 7 bases. The CDR3 runs to 12 residues. The junction had 8 bases not matched to a gene; V was cut back by 6 bases and J by 15 bases. CDR1 SGHAT and CDR2 FQDESV come from the germline V gene (reference sequence). The CDR3 spells CASSTDRDILHF. DNA for the CDR3: TGTGCCAGCAGTACTGACAGGGATATCCTCCACTTT.

The chain couples TRBV7-2 to TRBJ1-2; TRBD1 matches 11 bases. Germline CDR1 SGHTA, CDR2 FQGNSA. The V gene end was trimmed by 1 base and the J gene end by 8 bases; junction bases not matched to a gene: 9. The CDR3 extends over 16 amino acids. The CDR3 DNA follows: TGTGCCAGCAGCTTAGGCGGGACAGGGGGAGTGAGGGGCTACACCTTC. It yields the protein CASSLGGTGGVRGYTF.

The chain carries TRBV18 and TRBJ1-4; D may be TRBD1 (5 bases). Trimming cost V 6 bases and J 8 bases, with 13 bases left between them. This CDR3 is 13 amino acids long. Germline CDR1 and CDR2: KGHSH and LQKENI. The CDR3 loop reads CASSRSRDEKLFF. The CDR3 DNA reads TGTGCCAGCTCGAGAAGCAGGGACGAAAAACTGTTTTTT.

The J gene is TRBJ2-4, the V gene TRBV14; D is perhaps TRBD2 (6 bases). CDR1 and CDR2 (germline): SGHDN, FVKESK. This CDR3 contains 18 residues. V lost 3 bases and J 9 bases, leaving 27 bases between the germline ends. CDR3 coding DNA: TGTGCCAGCAGCCACCACTCAGGGACTGCCAGGGAAAGATCCATTCAGTACTTC. Its protein is CASSHHSGTARERSIQYF.

This chain uses TRBV28 with TRBJ1-1, with 7 bases identical to TRBD1. Germline V CDR1 and CDR2: MDHEN, SYDVKM. The CDR3 consists of 16 residues. With V trimmed by 1 base and J by 5 bases, 10 bases remained unmatched. CDR3 in amino acids: CASSLYSAGGWTEAFF. In DNA form, the CDR3 reads TGTGCCAGCAGTTTATATTCCGCAGGGGGGTGGACTGAAGCTTTCTTT. Drawing the rest from reference TRBV28 and TRBJ1-1, the complete variable domain is DVKVTQSSRYLVKRTGEKVFLECVQDMDHENMFWYRQDPGLGLRLIYFSYDVKMKEKGDIPEGYSVSREKKERFSLILESASTNQTSMYLCASSLYSAGGWTEAFFGQGTRLTVV.

The rearrangement uses TRBV3-1 (or the pseudogene TRBV3-2) and TRBJ1-1; D is unclear. This CDR3 spans 14 amino acids. The germline V gene encodes CDR1 LGHDT and CDR2 YNNKEL (reference sequence). V was shortened by 4 bases and J by 4 bases, with 13 bases between the two germline ends. DNA for the CDR3: TGTGCCAGCAGCCTACTTCCCGAGGGCACTGAAGCTTTCTTT. Its protein product is CASSLLPEGTEAFF.

The rearrangement uses TRBV13 and TRBJ2-7, with D perhaps TRBD1 or TRBD2 (5 bases each). Deletions cut 5 bases from V and 2 bases from J, with 7 bases between. The CDR3 covers 12 residues. CDR1 PRHDT and CDR2 FYEKMQ come from the germline V gene (reference sequence). CDR3 nucleotide sequence: TGTGCCAGCAGCCCGGGGCCCTACGAGCAGTACTTC. Protein: CASSPGPYEQYF.

The chain employs TRBV27 and TRBJ2-7; 8 bases are a match to TRBD1. V was clipped by 6 bases and J by 3 bases; unmatched bases: 16. Looked up from germline, CDR1 is MNHEY and CDR2 is SMNVEV (reference sequence). This CDR3 region has 17 residues. Here the CDR3 DNA reads TGTGCCAGCAGGGGTGGCATAGGGACAGGAATTTTCTACGAGCAGTACTTC. It translates to CASRGGIGTGIFYEQYF.

The chain carries TRBV5-1 and TRBJ2-3; D assignment may be TRBD1 or TRBD2 (6 bases each). CDR3 length: 16 residues. V lost 1 base, J lost 1 base, and 13 bases lay in between. Germline assignment: CDR1 SGHRS and CDR2 YFSETQ. Written as DNA, the CDR3 is TGCGCCAGCAGCTTGCTCGGGGGCGCTGGCACAGATACGCAGTATTTT. As protein: CASSLLGGAGTDTQYF.

This clone came up a few times. This chain joins TRBV18 and TRBJ1-5, with D possibly TRBD1 on 5 matching bases. The CDR3 is 14 residues long. The germline V and J ends were trimmed by 2 bases and 3 bases, with 8 bases remaining between them. Germline loops: CDR1 KGHSH, CDR2 LQKENI. CDR3 sequence: CASSPSTDNQPQHF. DNA of the CDR3: TGTGCCAGCTCACCATCGACAGACAATCAGCCCCAGCATTTT.

The chain has TRBV4-3 and TRBJ2-5; D may be TRBD2 (6 bases). CDR3 length equals 13 residues. The V end lost 0 bases, the J end lost 7 bases, and 9 bases lay between the germline ends. The germline gives CDR1 LGHNA, CDR2 YSLEER. The chain's CDR3 is CASSQDPGATQYF. The CDR3 nucleotides are TGCGCCAGCAGCCAAGATCCGGGAGCGACCCAGTACTTC.

This chain joins TRBV5-4 and TRBJ2-2; tentative D call: TRBD2 (6 bases). V lost 3 bases and J lost 4, with 13 bases in between. There are 15 residues in the CDR3. The germline CDR1 and CDR2 sequences are SGHNT and YYREEE (reference sequence). The CDR3 DNA reads TGTGCCAGCAGCTCCTTCCCCGGGAGCACCGGGGAGCTGTTTTTT. It specifies CASSSFPGSTGELFF.

The chain uses TRBV7-3 and TRBJ2-2; D gene ambiguous. V lost 1 base, J lost 14 bases, and 14 bases lay in between. The CDR3 is 13 residues long. In germline, CDR1 is SGHTA, CDR2 FQGTGA. The CDR3 spells CASSLNSAGQLFF. Here the CDR3 DNA reads TGTGCCAGCAGCTTAAACAGCGCCGGGCAACTGTTTTTT.

V and J are TRBV30 and TRBJ1-3; D is possibly TRBD1 (5 bases). The CDR3 extends over 14 amino acids. Trimming stripped 5 bases from V and 4 bases from J, with 15 bases between. The germline V gene has CDR1 GTSNPN and CDR2 SVGIG (reference sequence). The CDR3 reads CAWEPHRDGNTIYF. The CDR3 DNA reads as TGTGCCTGGGAGCCCCACCGGGACGGAAACACCATATATTTT.

This clone was counted a few times. This chain links TRBV5-5 with TRBJ2-1, with 10 bases identical to TRBD2. The V and J ends lost 2 bases and 5 bases, in that order; junction bases with no gene match: 7. In germline, CDR1 is SGHKS, CDR2 YYEKEE (reference sequence). The CDR3 consists of 16 residues. The DNA for the CDR3 is TGTGCCAGCAGCTTAACACTAGCGGGGATAGACAATGAGCAGTTCTTC. The encoded protein is CASSLTLAGIDNEQFF.

This clone was recorded a few times. The J gene is TRBJ1-1, the V gene TRBV15, with D hard to call. The V end lost 2 bases, the J end lost 8 bases, and 36 bases lay between the germline ends. This CDR3 comprises 21 residues. Germline V gene lookup returns CDR1 LNHNV and CDR2 YYDKDF (reference sequence). The CDR3 reads CATSRTRPGIRAVGPAREAFF. The CDR3 DNA sequence: TGTGCCACCAGCAGAACCAGACCAGGCATTCGAGCCGTCGGCCCCGCTAGGGAAGCTTTCTTT.

There are a few counts of this clone. This chain uses TRBV5-1 with TRBJ2-1, with D perhaps TRBD1 (5 bases). The germline CDR1 and CDR2 sequences are SGHRS and YFSETQ. V was cut by 0 bases and J by 7 bases, with 5 bases left in between. The CDR3 totals 12 residues. This CDR3 reads CASSLEGNEQFF. The CDR3 DNA reads TGCGCCAGCAGCTTGGAGGGGAATGAGCAGTTCTTC.

This clone appeared many times. The sample carries other DNA sequences with the same CDR3. V and J are TRBV18 and TRBJ1-5; 8 nucleotides line up with TRBD1. Trimming at V came to 4 bases and at J to 5 bases, leaving 4 bases not matched to a gene. The CDR3 loop spans 14 amino acids. The germline V gene has CDR1 KGHSH and CDR2 LQKENI. Here the CDR3 reads CASSLQGADQPQHF. The CDR3 DNA is TGTGCCAGCTCACTTCAGGGGGCTGATCAGCCCCAGCATTTT.

This clone was detected many times. The genes are TRBV9 and TRBJ2-5, with TRBD2 matching over 12 bases. V trimming: 0 bases; J trimming: 6 bases; junction bases outside the gene matches: 6. Germline loops: CDR1 SGDLS, CDR2 YYNGEE. The CDR3 contains 16 residues. This CDR3 is CASSVGLAGDDKTQYF. CDR3 nucleotides: TGTGCCAGCAGCGTAGGACTAGCGGGAGATGATAAGACCCAGTACTTC.

This clone was counted ten times or more. The rearrangement links TRBV19 to TRBJ1-4; 8 bases are a match to TRBD1. Trimming at V came to 9 bases and at J to 6 bases, leaving 6 bases not matched to a gene. CDR3 length: 13 residues. Germline V lookup: CDR1 LNHDA, CDR2 SQIVND (reference sequence). In DNA, the CDR3 is TGTGCCAGCCAGGACAGGGTTGATGAAAAACTGTTTTTT. It translates to CASQDRVDEKLFF. Supplemented by reference TRBV19 and TRBJ1-4, the full variable domain reads DGGITQSPKYLFRKEGQNVTLSCEQNLNHDAMYWYRQDPGQGLRLIYYSQIVNDFQKGDIAEGYSVSREKKESFPLTVTSAQKNPTAFYLCASQDRVDEKLFFGSGTQLSVL.